Shown below are 3 T cell receptor beta chains from a single sample sequenced in a study of blood T cell repertoires in COVID-19. Libraries were prepared by immunoSEQ multiplex PCR; TCRdb keeps only in-frame clonotypes and omits some of them. This sample has 150,000 to 200,000 clones, with roughly four fifths found just once. The sequencing input was peripheral blood. The origin of the receptors is a human donor in a cohort sampled during active COVID-19.

CDR3 DNA sequence: TGCGCCAGCAGCTTGGGCAACCGGGACAGGTCTTCTTCACCCCTCCACTTT. It specifies CASSLGNRDRSSSPLHF. The chain combines TRBV5-1 with TRBJ1-6; TRBD1 matches at 8 bases. Trimming cost V 0 bases and J 9 bases; bases outside gene matches: 11. This CDR3 spans 17 amino acids. Germline V lookup: CDR1 SGHRS, CDR2 YFSETQ. Together with reference TRBV5-1 and TRBJ1-6, the CDR3 gives the full variable domain: KAGVTQTPRYLIKTRGQQVTLSCSPISGHRSVSWYQQTPGQGLQFLFEYFSETQRNKGNFPGRFSGRQFSNSRSEMNVSTLELGDSALYLCASSLGNRDRSSSPLHFGNGTRLTVT.

This clone was detected once. The chain is built from TRBV6-5 and TRBJ2-7; D is unresolved. The DNA end is a closer match to TRBJ2-5, so the J assignment may be wrong. Per the germline V gene, CDR1 is MNHEY and CDR2 is SVGAGI. The CDR3 runs 12 residues. DNA of the CDR3: TGTGCCAGCAGCGCTGGAAGGGAGACCCAGTACTTC. It codes for CASSAGRETQYF.

V is TRBV29-1 and J is TRBJ2-1, with a tentative D call TRBD2 (6 bases). Trimming pared 7 bases from V and 0 bases from J, leaving 10 bases between. This CDR3 has 13 amino acids. Per germline, CDR1 SQVTM and CDR2 ANQGSEA. In DNA, the CDR3 is TGCAGCGGACACGGGGGCTCCTACAATGAGCAGTTCTTC. Its translation: CSGHGGSYNEQFF.